The 28 T cell receptor beta chains reported below all come from one sample, sequenced in a study of blood T cell repertoires in COVID-19. TCRdb's table, derived via immunoSEQ multiplex PCR, lists solely in-frame clones and lacks some. The repertoire has under 65,000 clones, about nine tenths of them found once; the top ten carry more than 15%. The sample comprised peripheral blood. These receptors were collected from a man older than 75 with acute or convalescent COVID-19.

V is TRBV2 and J is TRBJ2-1, with D perhaps TRBD2 (6 bases). The CDR3 runs to 14 residues. Trimming pared 4 bases from V and 6 bases from J, leaving 13 bases between. Germline values: CDR1 SNHLY, CDR2 FYNNEI. The CDR3 sequence: CASSGGESGNEQFF. The CDR3 region has the DNA TGTGCCAGCAGTGGGGGGGAATCGGGCAATGAGCAGTTCTTC.

The chain is built from TRBV9 and TRBJ2-2; no definite D call. The CDR3 length is 14 residues. V was cut by 0 bases and J by 6 bases, with 9 bases left in between. Germline V gene data show CDR1 as SGDLS and CDR2 as YYNGEE. The CDR3 DNA is TGTGCCAGCAGCGTAGACTGGGCCCCCGGGGAGCTGTTTTTT. This encodes CASSVDWAPGELFF. Full variable domain (remainder filled in from reference TRBV9 and TRBJ2-2): DSGVTQTPKHLITATGQRVTLRCSPRSGDLSVYWYQQSLDQGLQFLIQYYNGEERAKGNILERFSAQQFPDLHSELNLSSLELGDSALYFCASSVDWAPGELFFGEGSRLTVL.

The chain uses TRBV2 and TRBJ2-5, with unresolved D. Germline V gene data show CDR1 as SNHLY and CDR2 as FYNNEI. The germline V and J ends were trimmed by 6 bases and 6 bases, with 20 bases remaining between them. There are 15 residues in the CDR3. Written as DNA, the CDR3 is TGTGCCAGCAGCGCACAGAGTCTCCCCCAGCAGACCCAGTACTTC. Protein sequence: CASSAQSLPQQTQYF.

The rearrangement links TRBV4-2 to TRBJ1-3, with 7 bases aligning to TRBD1. Trimming removed 1 base from V and 0 bases from J; junction bases left unmatched: 3. CDR3 length: 16 amino acids. In germline, CDR1 is LGHNA, CDR2 YNFKEQ. Here the CDR3 reads CASSQGGQLSGNTIYF. The CDR3 nucleotides are TGTGCCAGCAGCCAAGGGGGACAGCTCTCTGGAAACACCATATATTTT.

The chain carries TRBV18 and TRBJ1-1, with 8 bases aligning to TRBD1. The CDR3 runs 15 residues. Germline V gene lookup returns CDR1 KGHSH and CDR2 LQKENI. The J segment lost 1 base and the V segment lost 5 bases, leaving 6 bases of the junction unmatched. The CDR3 DNA reads as TGTGCCAGCTCAAATACCGGGACAGGGAACACTGAAGCTTTCTTT. Translation gives CASSNTGTGNTEAFF.

V gene TRBV28 combines with J gene TRBJ2-7, with 7 bases that match TRBD2. The CDR3 runs 18 residues. Per the germline V gene, CDR1 is MDHEN and CDR2 is SYDVKM. The V segment lost 7 bases and the J segment 0 bases; nucleotides outside the gene matches: 18. CDR3 DNA: TGTGCCAGCACCACTTTCCAGAGGGAGGGACTCAGCTCCTACGAGCAGTACTTC. Residues: CASTTFQREGLSSYEQYF.

This chain connects TRBV19 to TRBJ1-5, with 7 bases aligning to TRBD1. The CDR3 runs to 16 residues. V lost 7 bases, J lost 7 bases, and 16 bases stayed unmatched. Germline loops: CDR1 LNHDA, CDR2 SQIVND (reference sequence). The CDR3 loop reads CASTTSGRGVFQPQHF. The DNA for the CDR3 is TGTGCCAGTACTACTTCGGGCAGGGGGGTTTTCCAGCCCCAGCATTTT.

The chain has TRBV7-9 and TRBJ1-4; 8 bases are a match to TRBD1. With V trimmed by 6 bases and J by 5 bases, 8 bases remained unmatched. This CDR3 contains 15 residues. CDR1 and CDR2 from the germline V gene are SEHNR and FQNEAQ (reference sequence). DNA of the CDR3: TGTGCCAGCAGGGAAGGACAGGGTCTAAATGAAAAACTGTTTTTT. It specifies CASREGQGLNEKLFF.

This rearrangement joins TRBV6-5 to TRBJ1-5, with D possibly being TRBD1 (5 bases). The CDR3 consists of 15 residues. From germline, CDR1 is MNHEY and CDR2 SVGAGI. The V end lost 6 bases, the J end lost 3 bases, and 15 bases lay between the germline ends. The CDR3 nucleotides read TGTGCCAGCAGGAGACAGCTAGAATTCAATCAGCCCCAGCATTTT. Its translation is CASRRQLEFNQPQHF.

The chain uses TRBV15 and TRBJ1-1, with 8 bases aligning to TRBD1. This CDR3 contains 15 residues. After removal of 5 bases from V and 2 bases from J, the junction contained 7 bases not matched to a gene. Per the germline V gene, CDR1 is LNHNV and CDR2 is YYDKDF (reference sequence). The CDR3 sequence: CATSAQGARNTEAFF. The CDR3 DNA reads TGTGCCACCAGCGCCCAGGGGGCTCGAAACACTGAAGCTTTCTTT.

The chain couples TRBV10-3 to TRBJ2-7; the match to TRBD2 covers 13 bases. The germline gives CDR1 ENHRY, CDR2 SYGVKD. V was clipped by 11 bases and J by 2 bases; unmatched bases: 6. The CDR3 has 14 amino acids. Here the CDR3 reads CAAGTSGATYEQYF. CDR3 bases: TGTGCCGCGGGGACTAGCGGGGCAACCTACGAGCAGTACTTC.

V gene TRBV5-5 combines with J gene TRBJ1-2, with 8 bases matching TRBD1. Per germline, CDR1 SGHKS and CDR2 YYEKEE (reference sequence). CDR3 length: 14 amino acids. V lost 4 bases and J lost 3; bases outside the gene matches: 5. The CDR3 here is CASSTQGGDYGYTF. The CDR3 bases are TGTGCCAGCAGCACACAGGGGGGAGACTATGGCTACACCTTC.

V gene TRBV5-1 combines with J gene TRBJ2-7, with D tentatively TRBD1 (5 bases). Germline CDR1 and CDR2: SGHRS and YFSETQ. Trimming removed 2 bases from V and 1 base from J, with 7 bases in between. The CDR3 spans 13 residues. DNA of the CDR3: TGCGCCAGCAGCTTACAGGCTTCCTACGAGCAGTACTTC. Its translation is CASSLQASYEQYF.

The chain uses TRBV6-6 and TRBJ1-5; 12 nucleotides match TRBD1. Germline trimming cut 6 bases from V and 0 bases from J; bases unmatched to any gene: 3. The CDR3 has 16 amino acids. CDR1 and CDR2 from the germline V gene are MNHNY and SVGAGI (reference sequence). CDR3 residues: CASRRGQGASNQPQHF. CDR3 DNA: TGTGCCAGCAGACGGGGACAGGGGGCTAGCAATCAGCCCCAGCATTTT.

The V call is TRBV5-1, the J call TRBJ1-2; 7 bases align to TRBD1. Germline trimming cut 9 bases from V and 3 bases from J; bases unmatched to any gene: 8. The CDR3 runs to 13 residues. CDR1 and CDR2 from the germline V gene are SGHRS and YFSETQ. The CDR3 spells CATRQGRDYGYTF. The CDR3 nucleotides are TGCGCCACCAGACAGGGAAGGGACTATGGCTACACCTTC.

This chain joins TRBV6-6 and TRBJ1-1, with D tentatively TRBD1 (6 bases). The V gene lost 6 bases and the J gene lost 9 bases, with 11 bases spanning the gap. This CDR3 is built from 11 residues. Per the germline V gene, CDR1 is MNHNY and CDR2 is SVGAGI (reference sequence). CDR3 sequence reads: CASSGQNKAFF. CDR3 coding DNA: TGTGCCAGCAGCGGACAGAACAAAGCTTTCTTT.

The chain has TRBV7-9 and TRBJ2-5; 10 bases fit TRBD2. Germline trimming cut 5 bases from V and 3 bases from J; bases unmatched to any gene: 3. Germline V gives CDR1 SEHNR, CDR2 FQNEAQ (reference sequence). CDR3 size: 14 residues. CDR3: CASSLGTSEETQYF. DNA for the CDR3: TGTGCCAGCAGCCTCGGGACTAGCGAAGAGACCCAGTACTTC.

The rearrangement joins TRBV14 to TRBJ1-6; weak D call: TRBD1 (6 bases). Germline CDR1 and CDR2: SGHDN and FVKESK. The CDR3 covers 16 residues. The V end lost 1 base, the J end lost 7 bases, and 14 bases lay between the germline ends. CDR3 region: CASSQGDMVGNSPLHF. DNA of the CDR3: TGTGCCAGCAGCCAAGGGGACATGGTAGGCAATTCACCCCTCCACTTT.

V gene TRBV4-2 combines with J gene TRBJ1-4; no clear D. The CDR3 loop spans 14 amino acids. V lost 1 base and J lost 8, with 11 bases in between. Germline CDR1 and CDR2: LGHNA and YNFKEQ. CDR3 bases: TGTGCCAGCAGCCAAGGAATGGGAGGCGAAAAACTGTTTTTT. Its translation: CASSQGMGGEKLFF.

This clone was seen a handful of times. The chain combines TRBV9 with TRBJ2-1; 9 nucleotides line up with TRBD2. The germline gives CDR1 SGDLS, CDR2 YYNGEE. This CDR3 has 16 residues. J gave up 9 bases and V 3 bases, and 13 bases lay outside the gene matches. The CDR3: CASSAPAGGGSGEQFF. CDR3 nucleotide sequence: TGTGCCAGCAGCGCACCAGCGGGGGGAGGCAGCGGTGAGCAGTTCTTC.

The V call is TRBV6-2 or TRBV6-3, the J call TRBJ2-2, with D perhaps matching TRBD2 (6 bases). The CDR3 runs 16 residues. CDR1 is MNHEY, CDR2 SVGEGT, per germline. Trimming shortened V by 6 bases and J by 6 bases, and 20 bases separated the two germline ends. The CDR3 protein is CASSLAAGISSGELFF. CDR3 coding DNA: TGTGCCAGCAGCCTGGCGGCGGGGATTAGTTCCGGGGAGCTGTTTTTT.

The J gene is TRBJ2-2, the V gene TRBV3-1 (or the pseudogene TRBV3-2); D is possibly TRBD2 (5 bases). This CDR3 comprises 14 residues. Trimming cost V 0 bases and J 8 bases, with 10 bases left between them. Germline values: CDR1 LGHDT, CDR2 YNNKEL (reference sequence). CDR3 DNA: TGTGCCAGCAGCCAAGAGGGCCGAGGGGGGGAGCTGTTTTTT. Its protein product is CASSQEGRGGELFF.

V is TRBV9 and J is TRBJ2-1; possibly TRBD2 for D (6 bases). Looked up from germline, CDR1 is SGDLS and CDR2 is YYNGEE. The V end lost 0 bases, the J end lost 11 bases, and 15 bases lay between the germline ends. The length of the CDR3 is 14 residues. The DNA for the CDR3 is TGTGCCAGCAGCGTAGCATATGGGGGGTATAAGCAGTTCTTC. Translating it yields CASSVAYGGYKQFF.

V usage is TRBV6-6 and J usage is TRBJ2-2; 8 nucleotides align to TRBD2. Germline values: CDR1 MNHNY, CDR2 SVGAGI (reference sequence). V shed 5 bases, J shed 4 bases, and the junction held 12 bases outside the gene matches. The length of the CDR3 is 17 residues. The CDR3 DNA reads as TGTGCCAGCAGTCCTCGGGGGGGGCTACAACGCACCGGGGAGCTGTTTTTT. Amino acid sequence: CASSPRGGLQRTGELFF.

V usage is TRBV6-1 and J usage is TRBJ2-7; D is undetermined. V was trimmed by 0 bases and J by 6 bases, leaving 9 bases between them. CDR1 is MNHNS, CDR2 SASEGT, per germline. There are 13 residues in the CDR3. CDR3 sequence reads: CASSEARDSEQYF. The CDR3 DNA follows: TGTGCCAGCAGTGAAGCGCGAGACTCCGAGCAGTACTTC.

The sample holds a few counts of this clone. V is TRBV5-1 and J is TRBJ1-6; TRBD1 matches 8 bases. This CDR3 region has 16 residues. The V segment lost 3 bases and the J segment 5 bases; nucleotides outside the gene matches: 7. Germline CDR1 SGHRS, CDR2 YFSETQ. The DNA for the CDR3 is TGCGCCAGCAGCTCCATGCCAGGGGGCGATAATTCACCCCTCCACTTT. Encoded protein: CASSSMPGGDNSPLHF.

The genes are TRBV7-2 and TRBJ2-7; possibly TRBD2 for D (5 bases). The CDR3 has 14 amino acids. Germline CDR1 is SGHTA and CDR2 is FQGNSA. Between the trimmed V and J ends, which lost 5 bases and 2 bases, there was a span of 13 bases. CDR3 sequence: CASSPQTRAYEQYF. In nucleotides, the CDR3 is TGTGCCAGCAGCCCACAGACGAGGGCCTACGAGCAGTACTTC.

In its sample, this clone was seen once. CDR3 nucleotides: TGTGCCAGCAGTGCCGGGACAGGGTATCAGCCCCAGCATTTT. Protein: CASSAGTGYQPQHF. The chain recombines TRBV2 with TRBJ1-5; 9 nucleotides line up with TRBD1. Trimming removed 4 bases from V and 5 bases from J; junction bases left unmatched: 3. The germline V gene has CDR1 SNHLY and CDR2 FYNNEI. This CDR3 is 14 amino acids long. Full variable domain (missing parts from reference TRBV2 and TRBJ1-5): EPEVTQTPSHQVTQMGQEVILRCVPISNHLYFYWYRQILGQKVEFLVSFYNNEISEKSEIFDDQFSVERPDGSNFTLKIRSTKLEDSAMYFCASSAGTGYQPQHFGDGTRLSIL.